This T cell receptor (beta chain) was sequenced during a study of naive and memory T cell subsets. The V segment lost 7 bases and the J segment 5 bases; nucleotides outside the gene matches: 7. The CDR3 has 14 residues. Germline assignment: CDR1 LGHNA and CDR2 YNFKEQ. A UMI-containing oligonucleotide was joined by 3' ligation to the TCR cDNA template. Cells were not sorted; total RNA input targeted roughly 1 to 1000 ng. This clonotype was counted many times. The SP2 primer and nested alpha and beta constant region primers amplified ligated cDNA in four rounds. For blood and skin samples, reverse transcription used TCR alpha and beta constant primers. TCRdb re-called the 5' RACE reads with MiXCR, one entry per CDR3 protein. The data hold 25,000 to 35,000 distinct CDR3 sequences, with over 15% observed a single time.

The chain carries TRBV4-2 and TRBJ2-5; TRBD1 matches 10 bases. The source of this sequence is a female donor in good health. This CDR3 is CASNSGQGRETQYF. The DNA for the CDR3 is TGTGCCAGCAACTCGGGACAGGGGCGGGAGACCCAGTACTTC.